The TCR beta chain under discussion was sequenced for a study of blood T cell repertoires in COVID-19. Sequencing was performed with immunoSEQ multiplex PCR; in TCRdb, only in-frame clones are kept and a portion is missing. The data hold around 260,000 clones, with 70% to 90% observed a single time. In germline, CDR1 is LGHDT, CDR2 YNNKEL (reference sequence). Trimming pared 2 bases from V and 1 base from J, leaving 11 bases between. CDR3 length: 15 residues. Sequencing was carried out using PBMCs or T cells enriched from blood (not recorded which). The chain uses TRBV3-1 (or the pseudogene TRBV3-2) and TRBJ1-2; TRBD1 is a possible D gene (5 bases). The origin of this receptor is a woman aged 30 to 39 who had recovered from COVID-19. The CDR3: CASSQRKTVNYGYTF. The CDR3, as DNA: TGTGCCAGCAGCCAAAGGAAGACAGTTAACTATGGCTACACCTTC.